This TCR beta chain was captured in a study of neoadjuvant nivolumab and ipilimumab in lung cancer. Study conclusions and caveats: Only two of four nivolumab-treated tumors gained richness and clonality by surgery.

Comment on this clone: What it recognizes is unknown.

V lost 7 bases, J lost 2 bases, and 12 bases lay in between. The length of the CDR3 is 12 residues. Germline V CDR1 and CDR2: SQVTM, ANQGSEA. Clones were sequenced by immunoSEQ multiplex PCR, and TCRdb holds only the in-frame ones, with some missing. This sample carries 25,000 to 30,000 clones, 82% of them seen once, and the ten largest clones take approximately 8.4%. V and J are TRBV29-1 and TRBJ2-7; D is ambiguous. The specimen was tumor tissue, collected after neoadjuvant nivolumab, alone or with ipilimumab, at or shortly before surgery. This sequence was found in an adult with non-small cell lung cancer. This chain's CDR3 is CSALTGTYEQYF. In DNA, the CDR3 is TGCAGCGCCCTGACTGGAACCTACGAGCAGTACTTC.